The entry that follows covers one T cell receptor beta chain sequence. Its antigen is not known. With constant-segment primers, 5'RACE yielded cDNA libraries of TCR alpha and TCR beta that carried sample barcodes and UMIs. MiXCR, run by TCRdb on the 5' RACE reads, gives a single entry per CDR3 protein. The sample includes about 350,000 distinct CDR3 sequences, roughly an eighth of them seen just once. The entry originates in a study of T-cell memory formation after mild COVID-19. The CDR3 contains 14 residues. V lost 7 bases, J lost 4 bases, and 16 bases lay in between. Study-wide points: The SARS-CoV-2 specificity of second-wave clones reaching peak at day 37 remained unverified. In pre-infection memory, a portion of responding clones appeared, which suggested that cross-reactive memory joined. Contracting CD8+ clones were enriched in EMRA, CD4+ mainly in CM and EM.

The receptor's source is a man in his late teens or twenties who had mild COVID-19 (a few samples of this study predate the infection). Cell type and time point are not known. The rearrangement joins TRBV12-3 or TRBV12-4 to TRBJ1-1; D might be TRBD1 (5 bases). Material for sequencing was PBMCs or a T cell subset sorted from them (not recorded which). The CDR3, as DNA: TGTGCCAGCATCTGGGGGGTCCGACGCACTGAAGCTTTCTTT. It yields the protein CASIWGVRRTEAFF.